This entry lists 8 T cell receptor beta chains sequenced from one sample in a study of response to subunit inactivated influenza vaccine. TCRdb re-called the RT-PCR reads through MiXCR, storing one row per CDR3 protein. The sample yields roughly 500,000 distinct CDR3 sequences, more than 15% seen once. The sequences come from CD4+ T cells sorted from PBMCs, collected 23 to 25 months after vaccination. All receptors derive from a man between 50 and 69 years old who received an inactivated influenza vaccine.

This rearrangement joins TRBV24-1 to TRBJ2-1; D not resolved. V lost 3 bases to trimming and J lost 4 bases, with 9 bases between them. The CDR3 covers 14 residues. From germline, CDR1 is KGHDR and CDR2 SFDVKD. The CDR3 nucleotides read TGTGCCACCAGTGATATTACTTCGTACAATGAGCAGTTCTTC. Its translation is CATSDITSYNEQFF.

In its sample, this clonotype was seen a few times. The chain carries TRBV7-2 and TRBJ2-3; D might be TRBD1 (7 bases). The CDR3 runs 15 residues. V was trimmed by 5 bases and J by 2 bases, leaving 14 bases between them. Per the germline V gene, CDR1 is SGHTA and CDR2 is FQGNSA. CDR3 sequence (DNA): TGTGCCAGCAGCCCCCAGGGGGGACCCACAGATACGCAGTATTTT. Its protein product is CASSPQGGPTDTQYF.

This clonotype has only a few counts. The rearrangement uses TRBV29-1 and TRBJ1-1, with D perhaps TRBD1 (5 bases). CDR1 is SQVTM and CDR2 is ANQGSEA in the germline V gene. The V end lost 7 bases, the J end lost 2 bases, and 11 bases lay between the germline ends. The CDR3 runs 12 residues. CDR3 nucleotides: TGCAGCGCAATTCAGGGAAACACTGAAGCTTTCTTT. Its translation is CSAIQGNTEAFF. Drawing the rest from reference TRBV29-1 and TRBJ1-1, the complete variable domain is SAVISQKPSRDICQRGTSLTIQCQVDSQVTMMFWYRQQPGQSLTLIATANQGSEATYESGFVIDKFPISRPNLTFSTLTVSNMSPEDSSIYLCSAIQGNTEAFFGQGTRLTVV.

The chain couples TRBV27 to TRBJ2-7; the D is unclear. CDR3 length: 13 amino acids. The V end was cut by 5 bases, the J end by 0 bases, with 8 bases between. CDR1 is MNHEY and CDR2 is SMNVEV in the germline V gene (reference sequence). CDR3 region: CASSKIRSYEQYF. CDR3 bases: TGTGCCAGCAGTAAGATTCGCTCCTACGAGCAGTACTTC.

This sequence joins TRBV3-1 and TRBJ2-5; weak D call: TRBD2 (5 bases). There are 14 residues in the CDR3. Trimming took 1 base from V and 5 from J, leaving 11 bases between them. Germline V gene sequence: CDR1 LGHDT, CDR2 YNNKEL (reference sequence). The CDR3 DNA reads TGTGCCAGCAGCCAAGTAACTAGTGGTGAGACCCAGTACTTC. Protein: CASSQVTSGETQYF.

The CDR3 sequence: CSARDLQALRQETQYF. Here the CDR3 DNA reads TGCAGTGCTAGAGATTTGCAGGCCCTCCGCCAAGAGACCCAGTACTTC. The chain recombines TRBV20-1 with TRBJ2-5; D remains unclear. This CDR3 comprises 16 residues. CDR1 and CDR2 from the germline V gene are DFQATT and SNEGSKA (reference sequence). V was cut by 0 bases and J by 1 base, with 15 bases left in between.

The rearrangement joins TRBV7-2 to TRBJ2-3; TRBD2 agrees at 7 bases. Germline loops: CDR1 SGHTA, CDR2 FQGNSA. The CDR3 is made up of 13 amino acids. V lost 5 bases, J lost 5 bases, and 4 bases stayed unmatched. As DNA, the CDR3 is TGTGCCAGCAGCCGTGGGACTAAAGATACGCAGTATTTT. Translation: CASSRGTKDTQYF.

The J gene is TRBJ2-3, the V gene TRBV18; D is uncertain. Germline lookup yields CDR1 KGHSH and CDR2 LQKENI. The CDR3 is made up of 12 amino acids. The ends were cut back, 4 bases at V and 5 bases at J, with 7 bases in the middle. CDR3: CASSRVRDTQYF. CDR3 coding DNA: TGTGCCAGCTCACGTGTGCGAGATACGCAGTATTTT.